The text below deals with one TCR beta chain. This sample is drawn from a study of monozygotic twins with inflammatory bowel disease. The V gene's germline CDR1 is KGHSH and CDR2 LQKENI. CDR3 size: 14 residues. Eight separate reactions per sample served to make cDNA. TCRdb re-called the 5' RACE reads and gives one entry per CDR3 protein, without DNA. The sample includes over 350,000 distinct CDR3 sequences. The sample was blood. The origin of this receptor is a human donor with ulcerative colitis or Crohn's disease, or a healthy co-twin of an affected twin (not recorded which). The gene calls are TRBV18 and TRBJ2-4; there is no DNA to check the TCRdb D call of TRBD1. This CDR3 is CASSRSTEGTIQYF. Full variable domain (outside the CDR3, taken from reference TRBV18 and TRBJ2-4): NAGVMQNPRHLVRRRGQEARLRCSPMKGHSHVYWYRQLPEEGLKFMVYLQKENIIDESGMPKERFSAEFPKEGPSILRIQQVVRGDSAAYFCASSRSTEGTIQYFGAGTRLSVL.